There are many counts of the clone carrying this T cell receptor (beta chain). Its antigen remains unidentified. This entry is derived from a study of blood T cells in healthy people across ages. Notes on the study in general: Older age went with lower TCR beta diversity per million T cells, in a roughly linear way.

The CDR3 sequence is 13 residues long. The V gene's germline CDR1 is ENHRY and CDR2 SYGVKD. Trimming left V 7 bases short and J 9 bases short, with 19 bases between. Through a sample-barcoded 5' primer and a J-beta primer mix, a second PCR was run for about 6 to 11 cycles. Each cDNA molecule was tagged by a template-switch adaptor that had 12 random nucleotides. In TCRdb, the 5' RACE reads were re-called with MiXCR into one record per CDR3 protein. The repertoire includes 800,000 to 950,000 distinct CDR3 sequences, 25% to 35% of them detected once, and more than 8.5% sits in the top ten. These same records also appear under a second study, on T cells of mothers and their children. That study adds: A few healthy Caucasian mothers, along with their six children, served as the donors. For each mother, over 9 million TCR beta CDR3 reads were obtained, and for each child, approximately 3 million.

This TCR came from a woman in her forties in good health. Material for sequencing was blood. The chain joins TRBV10-3 to TRBJ2-7, with D perhaps matching TRBD1 (6 bases). CDR3 residues: CAITDGQKEGQYF. The CDR3 DNA follows: TGTGCCATCACCGACGGACAGAAAGAAGGGCAGTACTTC.